The 17 T cell receptor beta chains below were found in one sample sequenced in a study of Ad26.COV2.S vaccination and SARS-CoV-2 variants. The method was immunoSEQ multiplex PCR; TCRdb's version includes in-frame clones alone and lacks a portion of them. Counted here are approximately 400,000 clones, 90% to 95% occurring once; the ten biggest clones make up under 4%. The starting material was peripheral blood, obtained after recovery from COVID-19. These receptors all come from a human donor who had recovered from COVID-19.

The CDR3 loop is CASSFSWDSRSLSYEQYF. The CDR3 DNA reads as TGTGCCAGCAGCTTTTCTTGGGACAGCCGATCCCTTTCCTACGAGCAGTACTTC. The rearrangement uses TRBV7-8 and TRBJ2-7, with 7 bases that match TRBD1. Unmatched junction bases numbered 15, after V lost 3 bases and J lost 1 base. CDR3 length equals 18 residues. Germline loops: CDR1 SGHVS, CDR2 FQNEAQ.

The rearrangement joins TRBV21-1 to TRBJ1-3. TRBV21-1 is an annotated pseudogene. The CDR3 contains 14 residues. In nucleotides, the CDR3 is TGTGCCAGCAGCAAAGGTGCGGTTGGAAACACCATATATTTT. It is translated as CASSKGAVGNTIYF.

V usage is TRBV24-1 and J usage is TRBJ2-7; the D is unclear. In germline, CDR1 is KGHDR, CDR2 SFDVKD. The CDR3 loop spans 14 amino acids. The V end lost 2 bases, the J end lost 2 bases, and 9 bases lay between the germline ends. The chain's CDR3 is CATSDSRWPYEQYF. CDR3 bases: TGTGCCACCAGTGATTCGCGATGGCCCTACGAGCAGTACTTC.

This clone was found once. This chain links TRBV7-9 with TRBJ2-3; 9 bases line up with TRBD2. Germline CDR1 and CDR2: SEHNR and FQNEAQ (reference sequence). Trimming removed 8 bases from V and 6 bases from J; junction bases left unmatched: 3. This CDR3 spans 12 amino acids. This CDR3 is CASLAGPDTQYF. DNA of the CDR3: TGTGCCAGCCTAGCGGGGCCGGATACGCAGTATTTT.

DNA for the CDR3: TGTGCCAGCAGTGAAGGTTTGAATCGGCAGGGAAAGACCCAGTACTTC. Protein: CASSEGLNRQGKTQYF. The rearrangement links TRBV6-1 to TRBJ2-5; D may be TRBD1 (5 bases). CDR3 length: 16 residues. Trimming took off 1 base at V and 6 bases at J, with 18 bases between the two ends. The germline gives CDR1 MNHNS, CDR2 SASEGT.

V usage is TRBV2 and J usage is TRBJ1-2; D is ambiguous. The CDR3 loop spans 13 amino acids. Looked up from germline, CDR1 is SNHLY and CDR2 is FYNNEI. Trimming removed 2 bases from V and 4 bases from J, with 8 bases in between. CDR3 amino acids: CASSELLAYGYTF. Written as DNA, the CDR3 is TGTGCCAGCAGTGAACTTTTAGCCTATGGCTACACCTTC.

The chain is built from TRBV9 and TRBJ1-6; 7 bases are shared with TRBD1. CDR1 and CDR2 (germline): SGDLS, YYNGEE. The CDR3 spans 14 residues. V shed 3 bases and J 8 bases; nucleotides not matched to a gene: 5. The CDR3 loop is CASSAPGTDSPLHF. The CDR3 DNA reads TGTGCCAGCAGCGCCCCAGGGACAGATTCACCCCTCCACTTT.

The genes are TRBV10-1 and TRBJ1-1, with D hard to call. The CDR3 is 14 amino acids. Trimming took 2 bases from V and 1 from J, leaving 8 bases between them. Germline CDR1 and CDR2: WNHNN and SYGVQD (reference sequence). The CDR3 DNA reads TGCGCCAGCAGTGAGCTTCCCGGGAACACTGAAGCTTTCTTT. Translating gives CASSELPGNTEAFF.

The chain employs TRBV6-5 and TRBJ1-5, with 7 bases identical to TRBD1. After removal of 7 bases from V and 0 bases from J, the junction contained 3 bases not matched to a gene. This CDR3 is 14 amino acids long. Germline V gives CDR1 MNHEY, CDR2 SVGAGI. The CDR3 DNA sequence: TGTGCCAGCAAAGGGACAGATAGCAATCAGCCCCAGCATTTT. As protein: CASKGTDSNQPQHF.

The chain carries TRBV6-5 and TRBJ1-1; maybe TRBD1 (6 bases). The CDR3 length is 16 residues. Germline V gene data show CDR1 as MNHEY and CDR2 as SVGAGI. V dropped 3 bases and J dropped 3 bases, with 17 bases sitting between them. The CDR3 DNA sequence: TGTGCCAGCAGTTATATCTCAACCGGGACATACACTGAAGCTTTCTTT. This encodes CASSYISTGTYTEAFF.

This chain uses TRBV27 with TRBJ2-7; 9 nucleotides match TRBD1. The CDR3 has 15 amino acids. V dropped 3 bases and J dropped 2; count of bases not matched to a gene: 5. Per the germline V gene, CDR1 is MNHEY and CDR2 is SMNVEV (reference sequence). This CDR3 is CASSLKGTGPYEQYF. Here the CDR3 DNA reads TGTGCCAGCAGTTTGAAGGGGACAGGGCCCTACGAGCAGTACTTC.

This chain joins TRBV6-5 and TRBJ1-1, with D uncertain. Germline CDR1 MNHEY, CDR2 SVGAGI. CDR3 size: 13 residues. Trimming stripped 5 bases from V and 10 bases from J, with 17 bases between. Written as DNA, the CDR3 is TGTGCCAGCAGTATTCGAGCCGGGTATGGAGCTTTCTTT. It encodes CASSIRAGYGAFF.

The V gene is TRBV4-1, the J gene TRBJ2-3; D could derive from TRBD1 or TRBD2 (5 bases each). The CDR3 runs 14 residues. The germline gives CDR1 MGHRA, CDR2 YSYEKL. The V gene lost 4 bases and the J gene lost 8 bases, with 16 bases spanning the gap. DNA for the CDR3: TGCGCCAGCAGCCTAAAACGGGACCCGGGTACGCAGTATTTT. Translated: CASSLKRDPGTQYF.

In the case of this clone: Within the sample, other DNA sequences also encode this same CDR3. This chain joins TRBV6-5 and TRBJ1-5; D is unclear. The CDR3 extends over 14 amino acids. Germline values: CDR1 MNHEY, CDR2 SVGAGI. Trimming took off 0 bases at V and 2 bases at J, with 5 bases between the two ends. The CDR3 DNA reads as TGTGCCAGCAGTTACTCGGCCGGCAATCAGCCCCAGCATTTT. Encoded protein: CASSYSAGNQPQHF.

Only one count was recorded for this clone. The chain recombines TRBV19 with TRBJ1-4; possibly TRBD1 for D (6 bases). With 5 bases removed from V and 7 bases from J, the gap between germline ends came to 20 bases. Germline V lookup: CDR1 LNHDA, CDR2 SQIVND (reference sequence). The CDR3 sequence is 16 residues long. This CDR3 reads CASSPGTLAGSEKLFF. CDR3 DNA: TGTGCCAGTAGTCCCGGGACACTCGCCGGGAGTGAAAAACTGTTTTTT.

The chain has TRBV5-1 and TRBJ1-1; TRBD1 matches 8 bases. The CDR3 is 13 residues long. CDR1 is SGHRS, CDR2 YFSETQ, per germline. The V gene end was trimmed by 3 bases and the J gene end by 8 bases; junction bases not matched to a gene: 6. Here the CDR3 DNA reads TGCGCCAGCAGCTCCGACAGGGGCAGAGAAGCTTTCTTT. This gives the protein CASSSDRGREAFF. The full variable domain, with the rest looked up from reference TRBV5-1 and TRBJ1-1, is KAGVTQTPRYLIKTRGQQVTLSCSPISGHRSVSWYQQTPGQGLQFLFEYFSETQRNKGNFPGRFSGRQFSNSRSEMNVSTLELGDSALYLCASSSDRGREAFFGQGTRLTVV.

This clone came up a few times. V usage is TRBV7-9 and J usage is TRBJ2-2; TRBD1 aligns across 11 bases. CDR1 is SEHNR, CDR2 FQNEAQ, per germline (reference sequence). V was clipped by 6 bases and J by 4 bases; unmatched bases: 7. CDR3 length equals 16 residues. The CDR3, as DNA: TGTGCCAGCAGGGTATCCGGGACAGGGGGCACCGGGGAGCTGTTTTTT. This gives the protein CASRVSGTGGTGELFF. Full variable domain (remainder filled in from reference TRBV7-9 and TRBJ2-2): DTGVSQNPRHKITKRGQNVTFRCDPISEHNRLYWYRQTLGQGPEFLTYFQNEAQLEKSRLLSDRFSAERPKGSFSTLEIQRTEQGDSAMYLCASRVSGTGGTGELFFGEGSRLTVL.